The 20 T cell receptor beta chains in this list originate from one sample, sequenced in a study of blood T cell repertoires in COVID-19. Measured with immunoSEQ multiplex PCR; TCRdb has only the in-frame clones, and not every one. Here the sample spans 130,000 to 150,000 clones, approximately 91% being singletons. Sequenced: peripheral blood. The receptor source for this set is a human donor in a cohort sampled during active COVID-19.

A single count supports this clone. This sequence joins TRBV5-6 and TRBJ2-1; possibly TRBD2 for D (5 bases). The CDR3 is 15 residues long. In germline, CDR1 is SGHDT, CDR2 YYEEEE. Trimming pared 2 bases from V and 0 bases from J, leaving 9 bases between. The CDR3 DNA reads as TGTGCCAGCAGCTTCCTGACTAACTCCTACAATGAGCAGTTCTTC. Protein: CASSFLTNSYNEQFF.

The chain employs TRBV7-9 and TRBJ2-5, with D tentatively TRBD1 (6 bases). This CDR3 comprises 13 residues. Germline values: CDR1 SEHNR, CDR2 FQNEAQ (reference sequence). V was shortened by 5 bases and J by 4 bases, with 11 bases between the two germline ends. For the CDR3, the DNA is TGTGCCAGCAGCCACAGGGTCACAGAGACCCAGTACTTC. Protein product: CASSHRVTETQYF.

This chain uses TRBV29-1 with TRBJ2-1, with 7 nucleotides matching TRBD2. With V trimmed by 4 bases and J by 5 bases, 8 bases remained unmatched. CDR1 is SQVTM, CDR2 ANQGSEA, per germline. The CDR3 runs to 14 residues. The CDR3 loop reads CSVAASGDHNEQFF. CDR3 sequence (DNA): TGCAGCGTTGCGGCTAGCGGAGACCACAATGAGCAGTTCTTC.

This clone was seen only a few times. V gene TRBV18 combines with J gene TRBJ2-1, with D possibly matching TRBD2 (5 bases). This CDR3 is 16 amino acids long. Trimming stripped 3 bases from V and 0 bases from J, with 12 bases between. Germline CDR1 KGHSH, CDR2 LQKENI. In nucleotides, the CDR3 is TGTGCCAGCTCACCCGTCGGGGAGAGCTCCTACAATGAGCAGTTCTTC. Its protein product is CASSPVGESSYNEQFF.

The chain carries TRBV9 and TRBJ2-5; D remains ambiguous. There are 15 residues in the CDR3. Germline CDR1 SGDLS, CDR2 YYNGEE. V was pared by 4 bases and J by 5 bases, with 18 bases between. CDR3 region: CASSPFADIGETQYF. CDR3 nucleotide sequence: TGTGCCAGCAGCCCCTTCGCGGATATCGGGGAGACCCAGTACTTC.

This chain connects TRBV19 to TRBJ2-3; 8 nucleotides align to TRBD1. Trimming removed 10 bases from V and 1 base from J; junction bases left unmatched: 7. The CDR3 length is 14 residues. The germline CDR1 and CDR2 sequences are LNHDA and SQIVND (reference sequence). CDR3 coding DNA: TGTGCCACTTGGGACAGGAGGGGCACAGATACGCAGTATTTT. The encoded protein is CATWDRRGTDTQYF.

V is TRBV6-5 and J is TRBJ2-7; tentative D call: TRBD1 (5 bases). Germline loops: CDR1 MNHEY, CDR2 SVGAGI. CDR3 length: 12 amino acids. The V end lost 7 bases, the J end lost 3 bases, and 10 bases lay between the germline ends. CDR3 protein: CASKQARYEQYF. In DNA form, the CDR3 reads TGTGCCAGCAAACAGGCCCGCTACGAGCAGTACTTC.

The chain is built from TRBV29-1 and TRBJ2-2; 7 nucleotides match TRBD1. CDR1 and CDR2 from the germline V gene are SQVTM and ANQGSEA. The CDR3 is made up of 16 amino acids. J was trimmed by 5 bases and V by 4 bases; bases with no gene match: 13. This chain's CDR3 is CSVAPTGRLWTGELFF. The CDR3 coding sequence is TGCAGCGTTGCACCGACAGGGAGACTTTGGACCGGGGAGCTGTTTTTT.

The rearrangement joins TRBV7-9 to TRBJ1-1; D gene uncertain. Deletions cut 1 base from V and 1 base from J, with 4 bases between. This CDR3 comprises 13 residues. CDR1 is SEHNR and CDR2 is FQNEAQ in the germline V gene (reference sequence). The CDR3 DNA reads as TGTGCCAGCAGCTTAGGGGCGAACACTGAAGCTTTCTTT. It codes for CASSLGANTEAFF. Supplemented by reference TRBV7-9 and TRBJ1-1, the full variable domain reads DTGVSQNPRHKITKRGQNVTFRCDPISEHNRLYWYRQTLGQGPEFLTYFQNEAQLEKSRLLSDRFSAERPKGSFSTLEIQRTEQGDSAMYLCASSLGANTEAFFGQGTRLTVV.

This chain joins TRBV5-3 and TRBJ1-1; 7 bases match TRBD1. TRBV5-3 is assigned to the ORF class and has an uncertain function. The ends lost 5 bases at V and 5 bases at J; junction bases unmatched: 6. This CDR3 is built from 13 residues. The CDR3 bases are TGTGCCAGAAGTCCCACAGGGGATACTGAAGCTTTCTTT. This encodes CARSPTGDTEAFF.

The J gene is TRBJ2-7, the V gene TRBV5-1; 9 bases fit TRBD2. Germline CDR1 reads SGHRS; CDR2 reads YFSETQ. The CDR3 contains 14 residues. V lost 5 bases to trimming and J lost 5 bases; unmatched junction nucleotides: 8. CDR3 coding DNA: TGCGCCAGCAGTCGGGCGGGGGGGCTCGACGAGCAGTACTTC. Protein sequence: CASSRAGGLDEQYF.

This clone has a single count. The CDR3 region has the DNA TGCGCCAGCAGCCAAGAATTGGCTACAGCCGACGGCTCTGGAAACACCATATATTTT. Protein product: CASSQELATADGSGNTIYF. The chain links TRBV4-3 to TRBJ1-3; no clear D. V was pared by 0 bases and J by 0 bases, with 18 bases between. Germline CDR1 is LGHNA and CDR2 is YSLEER. CDR3 length: 19 residues.

The table lists this clone with many counts. One end of the junction is discordant with germline, which a read error may explain. V is TRBV19 and J is TRBJ1-2; TRBD1 is a possible D gene (5 bases). The CDR3 runs 12 residues. Germline CDR1 reads LNHDA; CDR2 reads SQIVND (reference sequence). This CDR3 is CASTLGGRSYAF. The CDR3 DNA is TGTGCCAGTACCCTGGGGGGGAGAAGCTACGCCTTC.

The rearrangement joins TRBV19 to TRBJ1-1; 7 bases agree with TRBD1. CDR1 is LNHDA and CDR2 is SQIVND in the germline V gene (reference sequence). Losses at the gene ends were 8 bases for V and 6 bases for J; bases not matched to a gene: 9. The CDR3 contains 13 residues. The CDR3 reads CASGIQGGAEAFF. In DNA form, the CDR3 reads TGTGCCAGTGGAATTCAGGGGGGCGCTGAAGCTTTCTTT.

The gene calls are TRBV2 and TRBJ1-5, with D possibly matching TRBD1 (5 bases). This CDR3 is built from 14 residues. V was trimmed by 3 bases and J by 9 bases, leaving 15 bases between them. Germline CDR1 reads SNHLY; CDR2 reads FYNNEI. The CDR3 region is CASSEGQTKGPQHF. For the CDR3, the DNA is TGTGCCAGCAGTGAGGGGCAGACAAAGGGGCCCCAGCATTTT.

This sequence joins TRBV30 and TRBJ1-5; 8 bases map to TRBD1. This CDR3 is built from 14 residues. Trimming removed 3 bases from V and 5 bases from J; junction bases left unmatched: 6. Germline lookup yields CDR1 GTSNPN and CDR2 SVGIG (reference sequence). Here the CDR3 reads CAWSAGTGHQPQHF. CDR3 nucleotides: TGTGCCTGGAGCGCCGGGACAGGACATCAGCCCCAGCATTTT.

The gene calls are TRBV7-6 and TRBJ2-2; D may be TRBD1 (5 bases). The CDR3 spans 13 residues. Germline V gene data show CDR1 as SGHVS and CDR2 as FNYEAQ. Trimming shortened V by 5 bases and J by 5 bases, and 9 bases separated the two germline ends. CDR3 region: CASSPRQTGELFF. In nucleotides, the CDR3 is TGTGCCAGCAGCCCTCGACAGACCGGGGAGCTGTTTTTT. Using reference TRBV7-6 and TRBJ2-2 for the parts outside the CDR3, the full variable domain is GAGVSQSPRYKVTKRGQDVALRCDPISGHVSLYWYRQALGQGPEFLTYFNYEAQQDKSGLPNDRFSAERPEGSISTLTIQRTEQRDSAMYRCASSPRQTGELFFGEGSRLTVL.

This chain connects TRBV3-1 (or the pseudogene TRBV3-2) to TRBJ1-2, with TRBD1 identical over 9 bases. With V trimmed by 2 bases and J by 6 bases, 13 bases remained unmatched. CDR3 size: 17 residues. Germline V gives CDR1 LGHDT, CDR2 YNNKEL (reference sequence). The CDR3 DNA follows: TGTGCCAGCAGCCAACCCGAACAACAGGGGGCGCGTAATGGCTACACCTTC. As protein: CASSQPEQQGARNGYTF.

The genes are TRBV3-1 (or the pseudogene TRBV3-2) and TRBJ2-2; D might be TRBD1 (5 bases). V was cut by 1 base and J by 3 bases, with 12 bases left in between. Per germline, CDR1 LGHDT and CDR2 YNNKEL (reference sequence). The CDR3 is 16 residues long. The CDR3 nucleotides are TGTGCCAGCAGCCAAGCCTTTGGGGCTGACACCGGGGAGCTGTTTTTT. Protein: CASSQAFGADTGELFF.

The genes are TRBV7-2 and TRBJ2-5; the match to TRBD2 covers 8 bases. Germline V CDR1 and CDR2: SGHTA, FQGNSA. Trimming removed 1 base from V and 2 bases from J; junction bases left unmatched: 3. The CDR3 covers 15 residues. CDR3 DNA: TGTGCCAGCAGCTTAGTCGGGACTAGTCAAGAGACCCAGTACTTC. Translated, it gives CASSLVGTSQETQYF.